These T cell receptor beta chains were read from a single sample in a study of OX40 agonist ivuxolimab in advanced cancers. Only in-frame clones appear in the TCRdb table, and some are missing; sequencing was by immunoSEQ multiplex PCR. The data hold around 140,000 clones, with 90% observed a single time. The specimen was CD4+ or CD8+ T cells sorted from blood, collected in a trial of the OX40 agonist ivuxolimab. These receptor sequences come from an adult with an advanced solid tumor such as melanoma, head and neck, liver or kidney cancer. The CDR3 runs from the conserved cysteine through the conserved F or W. Fields, in order: D gene, clone size, V gene, J gene, CDR3 DNA, CDR3 protein. D genes are given only for firm matches. The size entry is marked missing in some rows and otherwise reads once, few, many or a size class.

D: NA
size: NA
V: TRBV21-1
J: TRBJ2-3
DNA: TGTGCCAGCAGCAAAGGGCGCGTTTATAGGGACGTTAGCACAGATACGCAGTATTTT
CDR3: CASSKGRVYRDVSTDTQYF

D: NA
size: once
V: TRBV19
J: TRBJ1-3
DNA: TGTGCCAGTAGTACATACCAGGGTTCTGGAAACACCATATATTTT
CDR3: CASSTYQGSGNTIYF

D: TRBD1
size: NA
V: TRBV9
J: TRBJ2-7
DNA: TGTGCCAGCAGCCTCGGCGTCAGGGGGTCCTCTTTGAGCTCCTACGAGCAGTACTTC
CDR3: CASSLGVRGSSLSSYEQYF

D: NA
size: NA
V: TRBV7-2
J: TRBJ2-7
DNA: TGTGCCAGCAGCTCGGGACTCGCCCAAGCCTACGAGCAGTACTTC
CDR3: CASSSGLAQAYEQYF

D: NA
size: NA
V: TRBV20-1
J: TRBJ2-5
DNA: TGCAGTGCTAGACAGCTGGAGACCCAGTACTTC
CDR3: CSARQLETQYF

D: NA
size: NA
V: TRBV6-1
J: TRBJ1-5
DNA: TGTGCCAGCAGTGAAATAAGCGTTCTGCCCCAGCATTTT
CDR3: CASSEISVLPQHF

D: NA
size: NA
V: TRBV9
J: TRBJ1-2
DNA: TGTGCCAGCAGCACTCGCGACAGCATAAACTATGGCTACACCTTC
CDR3: CASSTRDSINYGYTF

D: NA
size: NA
V: TRBV30
J: TRBJ1-6
DNA: TGTGCCTGGAGTCCTTCCGGGCCGGGGCGTTCACCCCTCCACTTT
CDR3: CAWSPSGPGRSPLHF

D: TRBD2
size: NA
V: TRBV5-1
J: TRBJ2-7
DNA: TGCGCCAGCAGCTTGGTTGCTAGCGGTGCCTACGAGCAGTACTTC
CDR3: CASSLVASGAYEQYF

D: NA
size: NA
V: TRBV6-6
J: TRBJ1-5
DNA: TGTGCCAGCACGCCGGCAGGGGTTAATCAGCCCCAGCATTTT
CDR3: CASTPAGVNQPQHF

D: NA
size: NA
V: TRBV4-2
J: TRBJ2-5
DNA: TGTGCCAGCAGGGGGCCCCCCCAAGAGACCCAGTACTTC
CDR3: CASRGPPQETQYF

D: TRBD2
size: NA
V: TRBV5-1
J: TRBJ2-3
DNA: TGCGCCAGCAGCTCCCAATCCGCGGGAGGAGGAGATACGCAGTATTTT
CDR3: CASSSQSAGGGDTQYF

D: NA
size: NA
V: TRBV9
J: TRBJ2-1
DNA: TGTGCCAGCAGCGTAGGAGGTCCTACAATAGGCGAGCAGTTCTTC
CDR3: CASSVGGPTIGEQFF

D: NA
size: NA
V: TRBV27
J: TRBJ1-5
DNA: TGTGCCAGCAGTTCCCCAGGGGAAAGCAATCAGCCCCAGCATTTT
CDR3: CASSSPGESNQPQHF

D: NA
size: NA
V: TRBV4-2
J: TRBJ2-6
DNA: TGTGCCAGCAGCCAAGAAGGGGCCGGTGGGGCCAACGTCCTGACTTTC
CDR3: CASSQEGAGGANVLTF

D: TRBD1
size: NA
V: TRBV6-5
J: TRBJ2-7
DNA: TGTGCCAGCAGTCCAACGGGACAGGGACCCGAGCAGTACTTC
CDR3: CASSPTGQGPEQYF

D: TRBD2
size: NA
V: TRBV28
J: TRBJ2-2
DNA: TGTGCCAGCAGTTCCCTCGTTCCTAGCGGGAGACCCCGGAGGGACACCGGGGAGCTGTTTTTT
CDR3: CASSSLVPSGRPRRDTGELFF

D: TRBD1
size: NA
V: TRBV5-1
J: TRBJ2-5
DNA: TGCGCCAGCAGCCAGGGGGTAAGGCCAGAGACCCAGTACTTC
CDR3: CASSQGVRPETQYF

D: NA
size: NA
V: TRBV6-1
J: TRBJ2-1
DNA: TGTGCCAGCAGTGAAGACCCCAGCTCCTACAATGAGCAGTTCTTC
CDR3: CASSEDPSSYNEQFF

D: TRBD1
size: NA
V: TRBV2
J: TRBJ2-7
DNA: TGTGCCAGCGCCTTAGGGGGCAGGTCCTACGAGCAGTACTTC
CDR3: CASALGGRSYEQYF

D: TRBD1
size: NA
V: TRBV19
J: TRBJ1-1
DNA: TGTGCCAGTAGTATTGCGGACAGGACCAAAGCTTTCTTT
CDR3: CASSIADRTKAFF

D: TRBD2
size: NA
V: TRBV4-2
J: TRBJ2-1
DNA: TGTGCCAGCAGCTCCTCCGGGACTAGCCAGGAGCAGTTCTTC
CDR3: CASSSSGTSQEQFF

D: TRBD1
size: NA
V: TRBV14
J: TRBJ1-1
DNA: TGTGCCAGCAGCCAAGTAAGGGGGCTCACTGAAGCTTTCTTT
CDR3: CASSQVRGLTEAFF